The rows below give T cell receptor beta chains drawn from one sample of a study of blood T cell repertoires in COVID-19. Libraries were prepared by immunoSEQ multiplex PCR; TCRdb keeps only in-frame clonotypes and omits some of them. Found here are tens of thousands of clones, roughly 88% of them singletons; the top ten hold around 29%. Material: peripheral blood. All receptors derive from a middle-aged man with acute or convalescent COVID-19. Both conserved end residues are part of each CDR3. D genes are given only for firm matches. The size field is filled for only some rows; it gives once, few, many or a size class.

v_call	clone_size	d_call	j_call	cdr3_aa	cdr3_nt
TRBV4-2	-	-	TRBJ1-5	CASSQPGRDGNQPQHF	TGTGCCAGCAGCCAGCCGGGGAGGGACGGGAATCAGCCCCAGCATTTT
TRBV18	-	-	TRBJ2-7	CASSPPYQNYEQYF	TGTGCCAGCTCACCACCGTACCAGAACTACGAGCAGTACTTC
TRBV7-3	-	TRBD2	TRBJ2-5	CASSLNQRGGQETQYF	TGTGCCAGCAGCTTAAATCAGCGGGGGGGACAAGAGACCCAGTACTTC
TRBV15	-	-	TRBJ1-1	CATSRGTRDTEAFF	TGTGCCACCAGTCGTGGGACTCGGGACACTGAAGCTTTCTTT
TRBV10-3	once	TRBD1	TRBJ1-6	CAIREQGAGNSPLHF	TGTGCCATCAGGGAGCAGGGGGCTGGGAATTCACCCCTCCACTTT
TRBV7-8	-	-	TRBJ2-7	CASSLASRQAGYEQYF	TGTGCCAGCAGCTTAGCGTCCCGACAGGCAGGGTACGAGCAGTACTTC
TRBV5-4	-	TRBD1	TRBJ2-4	CASSPGQGAALAKNIQYF	TGTGCCAGCAGCCCAGGACAGGGGGCGGCCTTAGCCAAAAACATTCAGTACTTC
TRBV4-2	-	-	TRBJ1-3	CASSHLEHSGNTIYF	TGTGCCAGCAGCCATTTGGAGCATTCTGGAAACACCATATATTTT
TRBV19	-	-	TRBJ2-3	CASSTHRTRSSTDTQYF	TGTGCCAGTAGTACCCACAGGACACGATCTAGCACAGATACGCAGTATTTT
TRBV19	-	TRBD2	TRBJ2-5	CASSIGAGGPRETQYF	TGTGCCAGTAGTATCGGAGCGGGGGGGCCCAGAGAGACCCAGTACTTC
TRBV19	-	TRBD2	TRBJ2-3	CASQAPDYAGGSTDTQYF	TGTGCCAGTCAGGCCCCTGACTACGCGGGGGGGAGCACAGATACGCAGTATTTT
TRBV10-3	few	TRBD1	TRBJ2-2	CAISEDRGRTGELFF	TGTGCCATCAGTGAGGACAGGGGAAGGACCGGGGAGCTGTTTTTT
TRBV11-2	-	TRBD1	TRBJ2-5	CASSLGTGVQETQYF	TGTGCCAGCAGCTTAGGGACAGGGGTCCAAGAGACCCAGTACTTC
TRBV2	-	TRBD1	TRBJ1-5	CASSEASAGGPNQPQHF	TGTGCCAGCAGTGAAGCTTCGGCAGGGGGGCCCAATCAGCCCCAGCATTTT
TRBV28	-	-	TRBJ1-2	CASSADNYGYTF	TGTGCCAGCAGTGCGGATAACTATGGCTACACCTTC
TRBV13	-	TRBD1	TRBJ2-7	CASSLFTGEGNVSYEQYF	TGTGCCAGCAGCTTATTCACAGGGGAAGGGAATGTCTCCTACGAGCAGTACTTC
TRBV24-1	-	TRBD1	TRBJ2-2	CATRDSGTANTGELFF	TGTGCCACCAGAGATTCCGGGACAGCGAACACCGGGGAGCTGTTTTTT
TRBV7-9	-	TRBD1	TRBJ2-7	CASSSLPRTGNSYEQYF	TGTGCCAGCAGCTCCCTTCCCCGGACAGGGAACTCCTACGAGCAGTACTTC
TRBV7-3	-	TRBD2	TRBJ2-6	CASTRGGAGANVLTF	TGTGCCAGCACCCGGGGGGGGGCTGGGGCCAACGTCCTGACTTTC
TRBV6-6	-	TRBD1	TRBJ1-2	CASNPGQIDGYTF	TGTGCCAGCAACCCGGGACAGATCGATGGCTACACCTTC
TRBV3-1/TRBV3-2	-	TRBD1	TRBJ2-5	CASSPGTGPWTQYF	TGTGCCAGCAGCCCGGGGACAGGTCCATGGACCCAGTACTTC
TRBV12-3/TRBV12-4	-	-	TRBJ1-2	CASSLKPGVGYTF	TGTGCCAGCAGTTTAAAGCCGGGGGTTGGCTACACCTTC
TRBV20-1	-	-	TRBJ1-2	CSASLQGGYGYTF	TGCAGTGCTAGTCTACAGGGCGGCTATGGCTACACCTTC
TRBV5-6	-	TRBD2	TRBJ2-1	CASSRPSGGGGDEQFF	TGTGCCAGCAGCCGCCCTAGCGGCGGGGGGGGCGATGAGCAGTTCTTC
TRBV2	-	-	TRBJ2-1	CASSEVYRVYNEQFF	TGTGCCAGCAGTGAGGTGTACAGGGTTTACAATGAGCAGTTCTTC
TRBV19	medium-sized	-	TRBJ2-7	CASSPGAYEQYF	TGTGCCAGTAGCCCGGGGGCCTACGAGCAGTACTTC
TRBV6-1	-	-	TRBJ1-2	CASSESDYGYTF	TGTGCCAGCAGTGAATCAGACTATGGCTACACCTTC
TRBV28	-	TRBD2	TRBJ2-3	CASSFLTSGRDTQYF	TGTGCCAGCAGTTTTCTCACTAGCGGGCGGGATACGCAGTATTTT
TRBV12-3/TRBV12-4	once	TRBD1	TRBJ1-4	CASSPGGGEKLFF	TGTGCCAGCAGTCCAGGGGGAGGTGAAAAACTGTTTTTT
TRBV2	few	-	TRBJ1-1	CASSGAVNTEAFF	TGTGCCAGCAGTGGTGCAGTGAACACTGAAGCTTTCTTT
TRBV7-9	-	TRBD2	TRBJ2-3	CASSYGTSGGGRNTDTQYF	TGTGCCAGCAGCTACGGGACTAGCGGGGGGGGTAGAAACACAGATACGCAGTATTTT